The 32 T cell receptor beta chains in this list originate from one sample, sequenced in a study of response to subunit inactivated influenza vaccine. MiXCR, run by TCRdb on the RT-PCR reads, gives a single entry per CDR3 protein. The data show 170,000 or so distinct CDR3 sequences, about 11% seen once. The starting material was CD8+ T cells sorted from PBMCs, obtained around 2 years after vaccination. The receptors originated from a man aged 50 to 69 who received an inactivated influenza vaccine.

At least ten counts were recorded for this clonotype. V and J are TRBV5-4 and TRBJ1-2; D gene ambiguous. The CDR3 covers 14 residues. Germline-derived CDR1 and CDR2 are SGHNT and YYREEE (reference sequence). Trimming shortened V by 6 bases and J by 4 bases, and 16 bases separated the two germline ends. The CDR3: CASTITEAAYGYTF. In nucleotides, the CDR3 is TGTGCCAGCACCATTACCGAGGCGGCCTATGGCTACACCTTC. Filled out from reference TRBV5-4 and TRBJ1-2, the complete variable domain reads ETGVTQSPTHLIKTRGQQVTLRCSSQSGHNTVSWYQQALGQGPQFIFQYYREEENGRGNFPPRFSGLQFPNYSSELNVNALELDDSALYLCASTITEAAYGYTFGSGTRLTVV.

The sample holds a few counts of this clonotype. The V and J genes are TRBV4-1 and TRBJ2-1, with TRBD2 as a possible D gene (5 bases). Trimming left V 5 bases short and J 4 bases short, with 15 bases between. Germline assignment: CDR1 MGHRA and CDR2 YSYEKL. CDR3 length equals 15 residues. CDR3: CASSESGSGYNEQFF. In DNA form, the CDR3 reads TGCGCCAGCAGCGAGAGCGGATCGGGATACAATGAGCAGTTCTTC.

This clonotype has a handful of counts. The V call is TRBV5-1, the J call TRBJ1-1; D is unclear. This CDR3 is 17 amino acids long. Germline CDR1 is SGHRS and CDR2 is YFSETQ. Trimming took off 0 bases at V and 1 base at J, with 16 bases between the two ends. CDR3 coding DNA: TGCGCCAGCAGCTTGGCTCCCGGAGACCTCGGGAACACTGAAGCTTTCTTT. Amino acids: CASSLAPGDLGNTEAFF.

In this sample, this clonotype turned up a few times. This sequence joins TRBV9 and TRBJ2-7; 7 positions agree with TRBD2. The CDR3 extends over 14 amino acids. CDR1 is SGDLS, CDR2 YYNGEE, per germline. With V trimmed by 2 bases and J by 2 bases, 4 bases remained unmatched. The CDR3 DNA is TGTGCCAGCAGCGTCGCGGGAGAGACCTACGAGCAGTACTTC. It codes for CASSVAGETYEQYF.

This chain links TRBV3-1 with TRBJ2-3; D is perhaps TRBD2 (5 bases). CDR1 and CDR2 from the germline V gene are LGHDT and YNNKEL (reference sequence). The CDR3 contains 15 residues. V lost 2 bases to trimming and J lost 0 bases, with 9 bases between them. CDR3 DNA: TGTGCCAGCAGCCAAAGCGGAACTAGCACAGATACGCAGTATTTT. It codes for CASSQSGTSTDTQYF.

The genes are TRBV9 and TRBJ2-2, with TRBD2 matching over 8 bases. V trimming: 0 bases; J trimming: 2 bases; junction bases outside the gene matches: 3. Germline assignment: CDR1 SGDLS and CDR2 YYNGEE. The CDR3 spans 16 residues. The CDR3 DNA reads TGTGCCAGCAGCGTAGACGGGAGGGCCAACACCGGGGAGCTGTTTTTT. Amino acids: CASSVDGRANTGELFF.

This clonotype was counted ten times or more. The CDR3 region is CASRIAGLNTGELFF. CDR3 sequence (DNA): TGTGCCAGCAGAATAGCGGGATTGAACACCGGGGAGCTGTTTTTT. This chain uses TRBV6-1 with TRBJ2-2; TRBD2 matches at 8 bases. The CDR3 consists of 15 residues. Unmatched junction bases numbered 4, after V lost 6 bases and J lost 1 base. Germline CDR1 and CDR2: MNHNS and SASEGT.

This clonotype was picked up a small number of times. The CDR3 DNA reads as TGTGCCAGCAATCCCGGACAGGGGGTACGGGCTTTCTTT. Protein sequence: CASNPGQGVRAFF. The rearrangement links TRBV2 to TRBJ1-1, with 10 bases that match TRBD1. Trimming removed 7 bases from V and 11 bases from J; junction bases left unmatched: 10. The CDR3 contains 13 residues. Germline V lookup: CDR1 SNHLY, CDR2 FYNNEI.

This clonotype was counted only a few times. The rearrangement links TRBV20-1 to TRBJ1-5, with D perhaps TRBD1 (6 bases). Trimming removed 0 bases at V and 7 bases at J, with 16 bases between. The CDR3 contains 15 residues. Germline V gives CDR1 DFQATT, CDR2 SNEGSKA (reference sequence). The CDR3 reads CSARDRQGTGQPQHF. Here the CDR3 DNA reads TGCAGTGCTAGAGACCGCCAGGGGACCGGCCAGCCCCAGCATTTT.

This clonotype has a handful of counts. The CDR3 region has the DNA TGCGCCAGCAGCCAAGAGACGATGGGGGGGCTAGCAACCTTAGCCAAAAACATTCAGTACTTC. As protein: CASSQETMGGLATLAKNIQYF. The V gene is TRBV4-1, the J gene TRBJ2-4; tentatively, D is TRBD2 (7 bases). V was trimmed by 0 bases and J by 0 bases, leaving 24 bases between them. The CDR3 contains 21 residues. Germline values: CDR1 MGHRA, CDR2 YSYEKL.

This clonotype was observed a handful of times. This chain connects TRBV12-3 or TRBV12-4 to TRBJ2-2; 10 bases fit TRBD1. After removal of 2 bases from V and 3 bases from J, the junction contained 9 bases not matched to a gene. CDR3 length equals 18 residues. CDR3 sequence reads: CASSLSFGQGVYTGELFF. Here the CDR3 DNA reads TGTGCCAGCAGTTTATCATTTGGACAGGGGGTATACACCGGGGAGCTGTTTTTT.

This clonotype occurred a few times. This chain's CDR3 is CAISDPSGTGVHGELFF. CDR3 sequence (DNA): TGTGCCATCAGTGACCCCAGTGGGACAGGGGTCCACGGGGAGCTGTTTTTT. This chain joins TRBV10-3 and TRBJ2-2, with TRBD1 identical over 10 bases. V gave up 3 bases and J gave up 7 bases; unmatched junction bases: 11. This CDR3 is 17 amino acids long. Per the germline V gene, CDR1 is ENHRY and CDR2 is SYGVKD.

This chain uses TRBV6-5 with TRBJ2-1; D possibly corresponds to TRBD2 (6 bases). With 3 bases removed from V and 0 bases from J, the gap between germline ends came to 9 bases. CDR3 size: 15 residues. Germline-derived CDR1 and CDR2 are MNHEY and SVGAGI. The CDR3 DNA follows: TGTGCCAGCAGTTATCGGGGGAACTCCTACAATGAGCAGTTCTTC. Translated, it gives CASSYRGNSYNEQFF.

This clonotype was counted between two and nine times. This chain connects TRBV20-1 to TRBJ1-6, with D possibly being TRBD1 (5 bases). Trimming cost V 4 bases and J 0 bases, with 22 bases left between them. From germline, CDR1 is DFQATT and CDR2 SNEGSKA (reference sequence). The CDR3 is made up of 19 amino acids. CDR3 protein: CSANSGTAYGLSYNSPLHF. The CDR3 DNA follows: TGCAGTGCTAACTCCGGGACCGCCTATGGACTCTCCTATAATTCACCCCTCCACTTT.

This chain joins TRBV29-1 and TRBJ2-7; 9 nucleotides match TRBD1. Looked up from germline, CDR1 is SQVTM and CDR2 is ANQGSEA. The CDR3 loop spans 16 amino acids. V lost 1 base, J lost 0 bases, and 7 bases stayed unmatched. CDR3 nucleotide sequence: TGCAGCGTTGAAGGTGGGACAGGGTTCAGCTCCTACGAGCAGTACTTC. Its translation: CSVEGGTGFSSYEQYF.

In this sample, this clonotype turned up a few times. V usage is TRBV12-3 or TRBV12-4 and J usage is TRBJ2-7; the D gene is possibly TRBD1 (6 bases). The CDR3 has 12 amino acids. Trimming removed 4 bases from V and 3 bases from J, with 7 bases in between. CDR3 region: CASSSGVYEQYF. For the CDR3, the DNA is TGTGCCAGCAGTTCAGGGGTCTACGAGCAGTACTTC.

This clonotype was seen repeatedly, ten times or more. The chain employs TRBV12-3 or TRBV12-4 and TRBJ2-2; 10 bases are shared with TRBD2. Unmatched junction bases numbered 9, after V lost 3 bases and J lost 8 bases. The CDR3 sequence is 16 residues long. CDR3: CASSFGLAARGGELFF. For the CDR3, the DNA is TGTGCCAGCAGTTTCGGACTAGCGGCTAGAGGGGGGGAGCTGTTTTTT.

In its sample, this clonotype was seen many times. The chain employs TRBV20-1 and TRBJ2-7; 9 nucleotides align to TRBD1. The CDR3 is made up of 13 amino acids. Germline trimming cut 6 bases from V and 2 bases from J; bases unmatched to any gene: 5. Per germline, CDR1 DFQATT and CDR2 SNEGSKA (reference sequence). CDR3 residues: CSATQGAAYEQYF. CDR3 DNA: TGCAGTGCCACACAGGGGGCCGCCTACGAGCAGTACTTC.

This chain connects TRBV9 to TRBJ2-1; a possible D gene is TRBD2 (6 bases). The germline gives CDR1 SGDLS, CDR2 YYNGEE. Trimming left V 1 base short and J 6 bases short, with 11 bases between. This CDR3 is built from 14 residues. The CDR3 loop reads CASSVTSRTNEQFF. The CDR3 DNA sequence: TGTGCCAGCAGCGTAACTAGCCGGACCAATGAGCAGTTCTTC.

This clonotype was counted only a few times. This rearrangement joins TRBV6-2 or TRBV6-3 to TRBJ2-1, with a possible D match to TRBD1 (5 bases). This CDR3 spans 14 amino acids. The germline gives CDR1 MNHEY, CDR2 SVGEGT. V lost 2 bases and J lost 4, with 9 bases in between. The CDR3 is CASSYRTQYNEQFF. Written as DNA, the CDR3 is TGTGCCAGCAGTTACCGGACACAATACAATGAGCAGTTCTTC.

This clonotype has just one count. CDR3 bases: TGTGCCAGCAGCCAAGATTATCCGACAGGGGGGGAGACCCAGTACTTC. This gives the protein CASSQDYPTGGETQYF. The genes are TRBV4-2 and TRBJ2-5, with 9 nucleotides matching TRBD1. Germline CDR1 is LGHNA and CDR2 is YNFKEQ. Trimming removed 0 bases from V and 5 bases from J; junction bases left unmatched: 7. The CDR3 covers 16 residues.

The J gene is TRBJ2-7, the V gene TRBV29-1; a weak D match, TRBD2 (5 bases). CDR3 size: 13 residues. Per the germline V gene, CDR1 is SQVTM and CDR2 is ANQGSEA. Trimming cost V 5 bases and J 1 base, with 12 bases left between them. The CDR3 nucleotides read TGCAGCGTTTGGGCGGGTCCATCCTACGAGCAGTACTTC. Translation: CSVWAGPSYEQYF.

This clonotype was detected many times. This chain links TRBV5-1 with TRBJ2-7; maybe TRBD1 (6 bases). Germline assignment: CDR1 SGHRS and CDR2 YFSETQ. Trimming removed 1 base at V and 2 bases at J, with 13 bases between. This CDR3 is built from 15 residues. CDR3 DNA: TGCGCCAGCAGCTTGCAACAGGGTAATCCCTACGAGCAGTACTTC. Its translation is CASSLQQGNPYEQYF.

This chain links TRBV7-9 with TRBJ2-5, with D possibly being TRBD1 or TRBD2 (6 bases each). Per the germline V gene, CDR1 is SEHNR and CDR2 is FQNEAQ (reference sequence). This CDR3 spans 14 amino acids. Between the trimmed V and J ends, which lost 2 bases and 5 bases, there was a span of 12 bases. CDR3 region: CASSLFGGWETQYF. The CDR3 coding sequence is TGTGCCAGCAGCTTATTCGGGGGCTGGGAGACCCAGTACTTC.

Ten or more counts support this clonotype. The chain joins TRBV29-1 to TRBJ1-1; D gene ambiguous. Trimming took off 4 bases at V and 8 bases at J, with 11 bases between the two ends. There are 11 residues in the CDR3. CDR1 is SQVTM and CDR2 is ANQGSEA in the germline V gene. CDR3 sequence (DNA): TGCAGCGTTGCTTCGAATGCCGAAGCTTTCTTT. The encoded protein is CSVASNAEAFF.

The chain joins TRBV10-3 to TRBJ2-2; 9 nucleotides agree with TRBD1. Losses at the gene ends were 3 bases for V and 1 base for J; bases not matched to a gene: 3. The CDR3 totals 16 residues. The V gene's germline CDR1 is ENHRY and CDR2 SYGVKD. The CDR3 sequence is CAISEGQGWNTGELFF. CDR3 sequence (DNA): TGTGCCATCAGTGAAGGACAGGGGTGGAACACCGGGGAGCTGTTTTTT.

This clonotype was seen ten or more times. This chain joins TRBV4-3 and TRBJ1-1; D is undetermined. The V gene's germline CDR1 is LGHNA and CDR2 YSLEER. V lost 1 base, J lost 0 bases, and 6 bases lay in between. The CDR3 consists of 14 residues. CDR3 sequence (DNA): TGCGCCAGCAGCCAAGGGGGAGTGAACACTGAAGCTTTCTTT. Amino acid sequence: CASSQGGVNTEAFF.

The CDR3 DNA sequence: TGTGCCAGCAATGGACTAGCGGGAGGGGATGAGCAGTTCTTC. This encodes CASNGLAGGDEQFF. The chain links TRBV2 to TRBJ2-1, with TRBD2 matching over 15 bases. Germline CDR1 reads SNHLY; CDR2 reads FYNNEI. This CDR3 region has 14 residues. J lost 8 bases, V lost 7 bases, and 3 bases had no gene match.

By frequency in the sample, this clonotype is medium-sized. The V and J genes are TRBV3-1 and TRBJ2-7, with D hard to call. The CDR3 length is 15 residues. Trimming took 5 bases from V and 3 from J, leaving 17 bases between them. Germline V gene data show CDR1 as LGHDT and CDR2 as YNNKEL (reference sequence). The CDR3 nucleotides read TGTGCCAGCAGCGATACTTTTAGGGCCAACTACGAGCAGTACTTC. It yields the protein CASSDTFRANYEQYF.

The V call is TRBV5-1, the J call TRBJ2-5; unclear D gene. V was clipped by 6 bases and J by 1 base, with 16 bases between them. This CDR3 spans 15 amino acids. CDR1 and CDR2 (germline): SGHRS, YFSETQ. Written as DNA, the CDR3 is TGCGCCAGCACCGCCTACCCAGGCACCCAAGAGACCCAGTACTTC. This translates into CASTAYPGTQETQYF.

This clonotype was seen more than once but under ten times. This chain uses TRBV30 with TRBJ2-1, with a weak D call TRBD1 (5 bases). In germline, CDR1 is GTSNPN, CDR2 SVGIG (reference sequence). This CDR3 contains 13 residues. Trimming took 1 base from V and 5 from J, leaving 9 bases between them. The CDR3 loop reads CAWSDDSHNEQFF. CDR3 coding DNA: TGTGCCTGGAGTGACGACAGCCACAATGAGCAGTTCTTC.

This clonotype was seen repeatedly, ten times or more. The rearrangement uses TRBV25-1 and TRBJ2-1; D might be TRBD1 or TRBD2, each matching 5 bases. This CDR3 has 15 amino acids. The V gene's germline CDR1 is MGHDK and CDR2 SYGVNS. V was cut by 1 base and J by 7 bases, with 14 bases left in between. The DNA for the CDR3 is TGTGCCAGCAGTGAATTAAGGGCGTGGGGGAATGAGCAGTTCTTC. Its protein is CASSELRAWGNEQFF.